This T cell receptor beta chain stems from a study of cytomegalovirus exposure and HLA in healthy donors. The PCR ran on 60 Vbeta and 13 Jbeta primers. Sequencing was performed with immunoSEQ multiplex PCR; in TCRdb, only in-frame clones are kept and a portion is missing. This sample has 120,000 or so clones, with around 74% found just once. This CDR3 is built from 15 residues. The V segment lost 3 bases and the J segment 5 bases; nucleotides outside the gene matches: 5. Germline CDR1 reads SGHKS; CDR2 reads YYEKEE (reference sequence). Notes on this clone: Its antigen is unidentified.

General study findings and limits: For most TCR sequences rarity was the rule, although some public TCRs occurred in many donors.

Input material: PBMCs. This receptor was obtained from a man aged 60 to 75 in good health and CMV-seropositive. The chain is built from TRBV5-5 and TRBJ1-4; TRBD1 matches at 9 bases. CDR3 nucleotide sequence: TGTGCCAGCAGCTCAAGGACAGGGGTGAATGAAAAACTGTTTTTT. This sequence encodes CASSSRTGVNEKLFF.